Included here is one TCR beta chain sequence, with context. This sample was included in a study of control samples from healthy donors and cancer patients. Data came from immunoSEQ multiplex PCR; TCRdb stores just in-frame clones and leaves some out. The profile shows 60,000 to 75,000 clones, 83% of them singletons. Losses at the gene ends were 5 bases for V and 4 bases for J; bases not matched to a gene: 7. The CDR3 has 15 amino acids. Germline lookup yields CDR1 LGHDT and CDR2 YNNKEL (reference sequence). Sequences were obtained from blood. The genes are TRBV3-1 (or the pseudogene TRBV3-2) and TRBJ2-5; 10 bases line up with TRBD2. The source of this sequence is a man aged 55 to 70 in good health. The CDR3 region has the DNA TGTGCCAGCAGCTATACTAGCGGGGCGGGAGAGACCCAGTACTTC. The encoded protein is CASSYTSGAGETQYF.